This passage covers 31 T cell receptor beta chains from one sample sequenced in a study of T cell changes during pregnancy in multiple sclerosis (dated by TCRdb to between 2018 and 2021). Preparation of the library involved the immunoSEQ multiplex PCR assay. TCRdb stores this immuneACCESS table with in-frame sequences only. Part of the clones is absent; in the studies checked, under half of the shortfall reflects unresolved V genes, and no reason is known for the rest. Across this sample there are tens of thousands of clones, with 90% to 95% seen only once. The ten biggest clones cover 0.8% to 1% of the sample. The source was peripheral blood, collected before pregnancy. These receptors all stem from a female donor with multiple sclerosis, enrolled in a pregnancy study.

The rearrangement joins TRBV7-3 to TRBJ2-1; tentatively, D is TRBD2 (7 bases). Trimming left V 2 bases short and J 4 bases short, with 15 bases between. This CDR3 is built from 16 residues. Per the germline V gene, CDR1 is SGHTA and CDR2 is FQGTGA. This chain's CDR3 is CASSLGGGGIYNEQFF. The CDR3 DNA reads TGTGCCAGCAGCTTAGGGGGCGGGGGAATATACAATGAGCAGTTCTTC.

CDR3 nucleotide sequence: TGTGCCAGCAGCTTGACAGGGAACTCACCCCTCCACTTT. It yields the protein CASSLTGNSPLHF. The rearrangement joins TRBV6-6 to TRBJ1-6; 7 nucleotides agree with TRBD1. Germline CDR1 MNHNY, CDR2 SVGAGI (reference sequence). V was pared by 6 bases and J by 10 bases, with 6 bases of the junction left unmatched. The CDR3 contains 13 residues.

The chain links TRBV25-1 to TRBJ2-3; TRBD1 agrees at 9 bases. J was trimmed by 6 bases and V by 6 bases; bases with no gene match: 4. Germline V lookup: CDR1 MGHDK, CDR2 SYGVNS. The CDR3 is made up of 13 amino acids. The CDR3 DNA sequence: TGTGCCAGCAGACAGGGGGCGTTGGATACGCAGTATTTT. As protein: CASRQGALDTQYF.

The J gene is TRBJ2-3, the V gene TRBV29-1; D possibly corresponds to TRBD1 (6 bases). The CDR3 spans 13 residues. CDR1 and CDR2 (germline): SQVTM, ANQGSEA. Trimming took off 3 bases at V and 2 bases at J, with 9 bases between the two ends. The CDR3, as DNA: TGCAGCGTTGAGACAGGAGACACAGATACGCAGTATTTT. It yields the protein CSVETGDTDTQYF.

CDR3 sequence: CASSLSSTEAFF. The CDR3 bases are TGTGCCAGCAGCTTATCGTCCACTGAAGCTTTCTTT. This chain links TRBV7-9 with TRBJ1-1; D unclear. Germline CDR1 and CDR2: SEHNR and FQNEAQ (reference sequence). CDR3 length equals 12 residues. Trimming removed 2 bases at V and 4 bases at J, with 5 bases between.

The chain combines TRBV6-1 with TRBJ1-5; D is uncertain. The CDR3 is 15 amino acids. The V gene's germline CDR1 is MNHNS and CDR2 SASEGT. V lost 2 bases, J lost 0 bases, and 8 bases lay in between. CDR3 protein: CASSESSGSNQPQHF. The CDR3, as DNA: TGTGCCAGCAGTGAAAGTTCGGGTAGCAATCAGCCCCAGCATTTT.

This sequence joins TRBV7-6 and TRBJ1-2, with D possibly being TRBD1 (5 bases). The V end was cut by 5 bases, the J end by 4 bases, with 11 bases between. The CDR3 is 13 amino acids. Germline V CDR1 and CDR2: SGHVS, FNYEAQ. The CDR3 DNA sequence: TGTGCCAGCAGCCTCGATGGGGCCTATGGCTACACCTTC. Protein sequence: CASSLDGAYGYTF. The whole variable domain, filled in from reference TRBV7-6 and TRBJ1-2, reads GAGVSQSPRYKVTKRGQDVALRCDPISGHVSLYWYRQALGQGPEFLTYFNYEAQQDKSGLPNDRFSAERPEGSISTLTIQRTEQRDSAMYRCASSLDGAYGYTFGSGTRLTVV.

This sequence joins TRBV19 and TRBJ2-5; 12 bases fit TRBD2. Germline-derived CDR1 and CDR2 are LNHDA and SQIVND (reference sequence). J lost 2 bases, V lost 5 bases, and 6 bases had no gene match. The CDR3 contains 16 residues. CDR3: CASSAQLAGGQETQYF. In nucleotides, the CDR3 is TGTGCCAGTAGTGCCCAACTAGCGGGGGGACAAGAGACCCAGTACTTC.

V is TRBV15 and J is TRBJ2-3, with 11 bases identical to TRBD2. CDR1 and CDR2 from the germline V gene are LNHNV and YYDKDF (reference sequence). V dropped 0 bases and J dropped 3; count of bases not matched to a gene: 5. The CDR3 sequence is 17 residues long. In nucleotides, the CDR3 is TGTGCCACCAGCAGAGATGGGCTAGCGGGGGGAACAGATACGCAGTATTTT. This codes for CATSRDGLAGGTDTQYF.

This sequence joins TRBV5-6 and TRBJ1-3; D gene ambiguous. The CDR3 consists of 14 residues. Per germline, CDR1 SGHDT and CDR2 YYEEEE. The ends were cut back, 1 base at V and 3 bases at J, with 8 bases in the middle. Written as DNA, the CDR3 is TGTGCCAGCAGCTTGCCAGGAGGTGGAAACACCATATATTTT. Translated, it gives CASSLPGGGNTIYF.

This rearrangement joins TRBV4-1 to TRBJ2-2; D is undetermined. The length of the CDR3 is 14 residues. CDR1 and CDR2 (germline): MGHRA, YSYEKL. V lost 0 bases and J lost 6, with 8 bases in between. The CDR3 DNA sequence: TGCGCCAGCAGCCAAGATGTTAGCCCCGGGGAGCTGTTTTTT. It specifies CASSQDVSPGELFF.

The table lists this clone with a few counts. This chain joins TRBV19 and TRBJ2-7; no definite D call. Per the germline V gene, CDR1 is LNHDA and CDR2 is SQIVND (reference sequence). V was cut by 5 bases and J by 6 bases, with 14 bases left in between. The CDR3 sequence is 13 residues long. CDR3 sequence (DNA): TGTGCCAGTAGTTTTGTACTACGTGGCGAGCAGTACTTC. This codes for CASSFVLRGEQYF.

The V call is TRBV4-3, the J call TRBJ1-1; no definite D call. The V end lost 1 base, the J end lost 3 bases, and 9 bases lay between the germline ends. This CDR3 has 14 amino acids. The germline V gene encodes CDR1 LGHNA and CDR2 YSLEER. CDR3 sequence reads: CASSQAALYTEAFF. The CDR3 coding sequence is TGCGCCAGCAGCCAAGCCGCGTTATACACTGAAGCTTTCTTT.

The chain couples TRBV4-3 to TRBJ1-3; D unclear. The germline V gene has CDR1 LGHNA and CDR2 YSLEER. The CDR3 extends over 17 amino acids. V lost 1 base and J 0 bases, leaving 13 bases between the germline ends. The CDR3 DNA is TGCGCCAGCAGCCAAGTCAAAGGAGTGAGCTCTGGAAACACCATATATTTT. Translated: CASSQVKGVSSGNTIYF.

The V gene is TRBV4-1, the J gene TRBJ2-2; TRBD2 aligns across 7 bases. This CDR3 region has 16 residues. Germline-derived CDR1 and CDR2 are MGHRA and YSYEKL. The trim removed 1 base at V and 1 base at J, leaving 3 bases unmatched. DNA for the CDR3: TGCGCCAGCAGCCAAGTCCTAGCGGTGAACACCGGGGAGCTGTTTTTT. Protein product: CASSQVLAVNTGELFF.

The chain carries TRBV19 and TRBJ1-4; TRBD1 might be the D (6 bases). The length of the CDR3 is 15 residues. V lost 5 bases to trimming and J lost 0 bases, with 10 bases between them. Germline V gene lookup returns CDR1 LNHDA and CDR2 SQIVND (reference sequence). CDR3 sequence (DNA): TGTGCCAGTAGTGAACAGGGAGCAACTAATGAAAAACTGTTTTTT. Encoded protein: CASSEQGATNEKLFF.

This clone was counted a single time. V gene TRBV19 combines with J gene TRBJ1-3; 9 bases line up with TRBD1. J lost 1 base, V lost 9 bases, and 4 bases had no gene match. This CDR3 is built from 14 residues. In germline, CDR1 is LNHDA, CDR2 SQIVND (reference sequence). The CDR3 DNA reads as TGTGCCAGCGGGACAGGGCTATCTGGAAACACCATATATTTT. Translation gives CASGTGLSGNTIYF.

This clone was detected only once. The rearrangement joins TRBV21-1 to TRBJ1-5; no check of the table's D call, TRBD1, against the DNA was made. TRBV21-1 is tagged as a pseudogene. The CDR3 is 17 residues long. The DNA of the CDR3 is TGTGCCAACCGTCGGAGGGCTGAGGACAGGAGCAATCAGCCCCAGCATTTT. It codes for CANRRRAEDRSNQPQHF.

This chain joins TRBV12-5 and TRBJ1-2, with 9 bases identical to TRBD1. This CDR3 is 15 amino acids long. Looked up from germline, CDR1 is LGHNT and CDR2 is FRNRAP. V lost 2 bases and J lost 2; bases outside the gene matches: 3. The CDR3 is CASGLTGTGNYGYTF. The CDR3 coding sequence is TGTGCTAGTGGTTTGACCGGGACAGGGAACTATGGCTACACCTTC.

The chain joins TRBV15 to TRBJ1-1, with D unclear. This CDR3 has 12 amino acids. Germline-derived CDR1 and CDR2 are LNHNV and YYDKDF (reference sequence). V was pared by 3 bases and J by 8 bases, with 10 bases between. The CDR3 bases are TGTGCCACCAGCAGGACTCGACGGGAAGCTTTCTTT. Protein product: CATSRTRREAFF.

CDR3 region: CASSPLTGSALPPGANVLTF. As DNA, the CDR3 is TGTGCCAGCAGCCCACTGACAGGTAGCGCGCTCCCGCCTGGGGCCAACGTCCTGACTTTC. The rearrangement uses TRBV7-3 and TRBJ2-6, with D perhaps matching TRBD1 (6 bases). Germline assignment: CDR1 SGHTA and CDR2 FQGTGA. V was pared by 5 bases and J by 2 bases, with 25 bases between. The CDR3 totals 20 residues.

This rearrangement joins TRBV30 to TRBJ1-2; possibly TRBD1 for D (5 bases). The CDR3 extends over 12 amino acids. V gave up 8 bases and J gave up 6 bases, with 16 bases separating them. CDR1 and CDR2 from the germline V gene are GTSNPN and SVGIG (reference sequence). CDR3 loop: CAGPDSEDGYTF. CDR3 in DNA: TGTGCCGGACCCGACAGTGAGGATGGCTACACCTTC.

V gene TRBV27 combines with J gene TRBJ1-6; D is undetermined. Per the germline V gene, CDR1 is MNHEY and CDR2 is SMNVEV (reference sequence). With 3 bases removed from V and 2 bases from J, the gap between germline ends came to 8 bases. The CDR3 is made up of 15 amino acids. Here the CDR3 DNA reads TGTGCCAGCAGTTTTGAGGGAACCTATAATTCACCCCTCCACTTT. Amino acid sequence: CASSFEGTYNSPLHF.

The chain joins TRBV11-2 to TRBJ1-5; no reliable D call. Germline-derived CDR1 and CDR2 are SGHAT and FQNNGV. The germline V and J ends were trimmed by 1 base and 7 bases, with 8 bases remaining between them. CDR3 length: 13 amino acids. This CDR3 reads CASSLGSGQPQHF. The CDR3 region has the DNA TGTGCCAGCAGCTTAGGCAGCGGGCAGCCCCAGCATTTT. Combining the CDR3 with reference TRBV11-2 and TRBJ1-5 gives the whole variable domain EAGVAQSPRYKIIEKRQSVAFWCNPISGHATLYWYQQILGQGPKLLIQFQNNGVVDDSQLPKDRFSAERLKGVDSTLKIQPAKLEDSAVYLCASSLGSGQPQHFGDGTRLSIL.

V is TRBV19 and J is TRBJ2-2; 14 bases are a match to TRBD2. The CDR3 covers 15 residues. Germline V CDR1 and CDR2: LNHDA, SQIVND (reference sequence). J lost 9 bases, V lost 10 bases, and 10 bases had no gene match. In nucleotides, the CDR3 is TGTGCCACCATGACTAGCGGGGGGGCTCCAAGGGAGCTGTTTTTT. It codes for CATMTSGGAPRELFF.

The chain is built from TRBV4-3 and TRBJ2-3; 12 bases align to TRBD1. The CDR3 is 16 amino acids. Germline CDR1 reads LGHNA; CDR2 reads YSLEER. V lost 0 bases, J lost 6 bases, and 4 bases stayed unmatched. The CDR3, as DNA: TGCGCCAGCAGCCAAGAGGGACAGGGGGCTCTCGATACGCAGTATTTT. Its protein is CASSQEGQGALDTQYF.

This clone was picked up one time. The V call is TRBV7-3, the J call TRBJ2-2, with D possibly matching TRBD2 (7 bases). This CDR3 is 15 amino acids long. Looked up from germline, CDR1 is SGHTA and CDR2 is FQGTGA. Trimming pared 5 bases from V and 3 bases from J, leaving 13 bases between. The CDR3 sequence: CASSPRGADTGELFF. The CDR3 DNA reads TGTGCCAGCAGCCCTCGGGGGGCGGACACCGGGGAGCTGTTTTTT.

The V call is TRBV6-5, the J call TRBJ2-1; 7 positions agree with TRBD2. The CDR3 is 16 residues long. CDR1 and CDR2 (germline): MNHEY, SVGAGI. V trimming: 2 bases; J trimming: 6 bases; junction bases outside the gene matches: 10. CDR3 DNA sequence: TGTGCCAGCAGTTACAGCCTAGGGAGGGCAAGCAATGAGCAGTTCTTC. Residues: CASSYSLGRASNEQFF.

This clone appeared once. The chain employs TRBV13 and TRBJ1-2; 7 nucleotides line up with TRBD1. Trimming at V came to 0 bases and at J to 4 bases, leaving 5 bases not matched to a gene. The germline V gene has CDR1 PRHDT and CDR2 FYEKMQ (reference sequence). The CDR3 contains 15 residues. The CDR3 loop reads CASSLGGGQSYGYTF. CDR3 nucleotide sequence: TGTGCCAGCAGCTTAGGAGGGGGCCAGAGCTATGGCTACACCTTC.

The chain uses TRBV6-6 and TRBJ1-3; a possible D gene is TRBD1 (5 bases). The V gene's germline CDR1 is MNHNY and CDR2 SVGAGI (reference sequence). The CDR3 covers 16 residues. V lost 1 base to trimming and J lost 1 base, with 11 bases between them. CDR3 sequence: CASSYFQGQSGNTIYF. For the CDR3, the DNA is TGTGCCAGCAGTTACTTCCAGGGCCAATCTGGAAACACCATATATTTT.

The chain uses TRBV6-6 and TRBJ2-2; 9 bases map to TRBD1. CDR1 MNHNY and CDR2 SVGAGI come from the germline V gene (reference sequence). CDR3 size: 15 residues. Trimming cost V 6 bases and J 6 bases; bases outside gene matches: 8. This chain's CDR3 is CASRRGQGSPGELFF. The CDR3 nucleotides are TGTGCCAGCAGGCGTGGACAGGGGAGCCCCGGGGAGCTGTTTTTT.